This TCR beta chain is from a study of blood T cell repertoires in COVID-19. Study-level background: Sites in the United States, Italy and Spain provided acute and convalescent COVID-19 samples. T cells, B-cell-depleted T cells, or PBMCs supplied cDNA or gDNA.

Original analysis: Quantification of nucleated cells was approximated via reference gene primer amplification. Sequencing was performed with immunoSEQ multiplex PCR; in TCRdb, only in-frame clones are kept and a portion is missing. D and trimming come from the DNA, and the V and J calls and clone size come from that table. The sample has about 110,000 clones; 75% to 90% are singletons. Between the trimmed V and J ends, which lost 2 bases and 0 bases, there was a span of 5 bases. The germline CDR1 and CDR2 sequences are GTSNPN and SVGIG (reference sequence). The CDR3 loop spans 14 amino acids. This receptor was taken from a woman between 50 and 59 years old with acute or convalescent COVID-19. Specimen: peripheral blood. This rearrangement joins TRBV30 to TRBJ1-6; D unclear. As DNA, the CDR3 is TGTGCCTGGAGTTCTCCCTCCTATAATTCACCCCTCCACTTT. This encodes CAWSSPSYNSPLHF.